This TCR beta chain was identified during a study of breast tumors, draining lymph nodes, adjacent tissues. Study-wide results and limits: Luminal-like breast cancer showed significantly higher tumor–nontumor repertoire similarity than basal-like. Most tumor T cells seemingly derive from lymph node, then expand in tumor.

Each CDR3 protein is one row after TCRdb ran MiXCR on the multiplex PCR reads. This table has approximately 31,000 distinct CDR3 sequences, 60% to 70% appearing once. This clonotype was seen more than once but under ten times. What it binds is not known. The CDR3 length is 16 residues. Germline values: CDR1 MNHNY, CDR2 SVGAGI (reference sequence). The trim removed 6 bases at V and 5 bases at J, leaving 8 bases unmatched. This receptor was identified in a female donor with breast cancer. Some clones in this sample may be carry-over from other donors' samples. J is TRBJ2-5 and V is TRBV6-6, with TRBD2 identical over 14 bases. Sequenced: breast tumor tissue. This CDR3 reads CASRRLAGGWRETQYF. Written as DNA, the CDR3 is TGTGCCAGCAGAAGACTAGCGGGGGGGTGGAGGGAGACCCAGTACTTC.